These 30 T cell receptor beta chains were sequenced from one sample in a study of identical twins (dated by TCRdb to 2015 to 2016). The library relied on 5' RACE. Reads for this sample came from an Illumina HiSeq 2000. TCRdb reran the public reads through fastp at Q25 and MiXCR, keeping productive beta chains. Each CDR3 protein gets just one entry, which takes the most common genes and DNA from the rows behind it. Present in this sample are about 280,000 distinct CDR3 sequences, roughly 8.6% of which were seen just once. The biggest ten clones account for over 2% of the sample. These data also featured in a second study, about yellow fever vaccine responses in identical twins.

Sequencing input: memory (CD45RO+) T cells sorted from blood. In light of the paper, this sample's cell subset or site label describes: CD45RO+ enriched T cells. Source of these receptors: a woman under 30 in good health.

The sample holds many counts of this clonotype. The chain uses TRBV7-2 and TRBJ2-7; D is undetermined. Germline loops: CDR1 SGHTA, CDR2 FQGNSA. The CDR3 covers 11 residues. V was shortened by 7 bases and J by 3 bases, with 7 bases between the two germline ends. This CDR3 reads CASISCYEQYV. DNA of the CDR3: TGTGCCAGCATATCCTGCTACGAGCAGTACGTC.

In this sample, this clonotype turned up a few times. Written as DNA, the CDR3 is TGCAGCGTTGTACGGGGGGTTGGGGAAAACATTCAGTACTTC. Amino acid sequence: CSVVRGVGENIQYF. This chain connects TRBV29-1 to TRBJ2-4, with 7 nucleotides matching TRBD2. After removal of 4 bases from V and 5 bases from J, the junction contained 8 bases not matched to a gene. Looked up from germline, CDR1 is SQVTM and CDR2 is ANQGSEA. CDR3 length: 14 amino acids.

This clonotype was seen only a few times. The chain has TRBV10-1 and TRBJ1-2, with D possibly TRBD1 on 5 matching bases. Germline V gene lookup returns CDR1 WNHNN and CDR2 SYGVQD (reference sequence). The V end was cut by 8 bases, the J end by 4 bases, with 14 bases between. CDR3 length: 13 residues. CDR3 DNA sequence: TGCGCCAGCGCTGAATCAGGGCGCTATGGCTACACCTTC. This sequence encodes CASAESGRYGYTF.

The chain is built from TRBV7-3 and TRBJ2-1; the D gene is possibly TRBD2 (5 bases). CDR3 size: 17 residues. Trimming cost V 2 bases and J 9 bases, with 23 bases left between them. Germline-derived CDR1 and CDR2 are SGHTA and FQGTGA. DNA for the CDR3: TGTGCCAGCAGCTTAGGACCCAAGGGCGGGTCCGCGGGTGAGCAGTTCTTC. Protein product: CASSLGPKGGSAGEQFF. Full variable domain (missing parts from reference TRBV7-3 and TRBJ2-1): GAGVSQTPSNKVTEKGKYVELRCDPISGHTALYWYRQSLGQGPEFLIYFQGTGAADDSGLPNDRFFAVRPEGSVSTLKIQRTERGDSAVYLCASSLGPKGGSAGEQFFGPGTRLTVL.

This clonotype was seen ten or more times. This chain joins TRBV6-1 and TRBJ1-2; TRBD1 aligns across 7 bases. Germline V lookup: CDR1 MNHNS, CDR2 SASEGT. With 5 bases clipped from V and 7 bases from J, the junction kept 10 bases outside the gene matches. The CDR3 is 14 residues long. The CDR3, as DNA: TGTGCCAGCAGTCGACAGGGCGGATCGGGTGGCTACACCTTC. Protein sequence: CASSRQGGSGGYTF.

This clonotype occurred a few times. The rearrangement links TRBV5-1 to TRBJ2-5; 8 nucleotides agree with TRBD2. Losses at the gene ends were 4 bases for V and 2 bases for J; bases not matched to a gene: 7. This CDR3 comprises 15 residues. Germline values: CDR1 SGHRS, CDR2 YFSETQ. CDR3 loop: CASSPAGGRQETQYF. The CDR3 DNA reads TGCGCCAGCAGCCCCGCGGGGGGCCGTCAAGAGACCCAGTACTTC.

This clonotype came up a few times. The V and J genes are TRBV6-2 or TRBV6-3 and TRBJ1-6; perhaps TRBD1 as D (5 bases). V lost 2 bases and J 4 bases, leaving 15 bases between the germline ends. The germline CDR1 and CDR2 sequences are MNHEY and SVGEGT. This CDR3 spans 17 amino acids. The CDR3 loop reads CASSYKAGYDYNSPLHF. Here the CDR3 DNA reads TGTGCCAGCAGTTACAAAGCAGGGTATGATTATAATTCACCCCTCCACTTT.

This clonotype was detected only a few times. The chain recombines TRBV25-1 with TRBJ2-7, with TRBD1 matching 9 bases. V gave up 7 bases and J gave up 5 bases; unmatched junction bases: 6. Germline-derived CDR1 and CDR2 are MGHDK and SYGVNS. The CDR3 sequence is 13 residues long. The CDR3 reads CASNQQGANEQYF. The CDR3 DNA reads TGTGCCAGCAACCAACAGGGGGCGAACGAGCAGTACTTC.

This clonotype has only a few counts. The rearrangement joins TRBV20-1 to TRBJ2-2, with 11 bases identical to TRBD2. Germline V lookup: CDR1 DFQATT, CDR2 SNEGSKA (reference sequence). This CDR3 has 16 amino acids. Losses at the gene ends were 0 bases for V and 3 bases for J; bases not matched to a gene: 3. This CDR3 is CSARDFSGGDTGELFF. CDR3 nucleotides: TGCAGTGCTAGAGATTTTAGCGGGGGGGACACCGGGGAGCTGTTTTTT.

The chain combines TRBV19 with TRBJ2-2; TRBD2 might be the D (5 bases). Germline V gene sequence: CDR1 LNHDA, CDR2 SQIVND (reference sequence). Trimming shortened V by 1 base and J by 2 bases, and 11 bases separated the two germline ends. The CDR3 loop spans 16 amino acids. CDR3 region: CASSIAGTFNTGELFF. Here the CDR3 DNA reads TGTGCCAGTAGTATAGCGGGAACCTTCAACACCGGGGAGCTGTTTTTT.

This clonotype has just a few counts. V and J are TRBV24-1 and TRBJ2-5, with 13 bases matching TRBD2. CDR3 length: 17 amino acids. Trimming removed 7 bases from V and 0 bases from J; junction bases left unmatched: 7. CDR1 is KGHDR and CDR2 is SFDVKD in the germline V gene. The DNA for the CDR3 is TGTGCCACCAGCGGGACTAGCGGGGTTCGGAACCAAGAGACCCAGTACTTC. Its protein product is CATSGTSGVRNQETQYF.

This clonotype was observed many times. The chain recombines TRBV12-3 or TRBV12-4 with TRBJ2-5; tentatively, D is TRBD1 (6 bases). The CDR3 has 13 amino acids. Trimming removed 2 bases from V and 5 bases from J, with 9 bases in between. For the CDR3, the DNA is TGTGCCAGCAGTTTATATCAGGGGGAGACCCAGTACTTC. Its translation: CASSLYQGETQYF.

The CDR3 bases are TGCAGTGCTAGACCCGGAGTCGAGACAGGGACCTACGAGCAGTACTTC. It codes for CSARPGVETGTYEQYF. The chain is built from TRBV20-1 and TRBJ2-7; TRBD1 agrees at 7 bases. Germline-derived CDR1 and CDR2 are DFQATT and SNEGSKA (reference sequence). V was clipped by 2 bases and J by 2 bases; unmatched bases: 12. CDR3 length: 16 residues.

This clonotype was picked up a small number of times. The CDR3 region has the DNA TGTGCCAGCACCCGACCCGTTACAGGGAGTCAGCCCCAGCATTTT. Translation gives CASTRPVTGSQPQHF. The chain links TRBV28 to TRBJ1-5, with a weak D call TRBD1 (6 bases). The germline V gene has CDR1 MDHEN and CDR2 SYDVKM. The V gene lost 7 bases and the J gene lost 6 bases, with 19 bases spanning the gap. CDR3 length: 15 residues.

Only a few counts were recorded for this clonotype. Possible read error: a much larger clone is one base away. The chain joins TRBV20-1 to TRBJ2-2; 12 bases are a match to TRBD2. Looked up from germline, CDR1 is DFQATT and CDR2 is SNEGSKA (reference sequence). The CDR3 runs 19 residues. CDR3 protein: CCATTNLAGGPLVMGELFF. CDR3 nucleotides: TGCTGTGCCACCACCAATCTAGCGGGAGGGCCTTTGGTAATGGGGGAGCTGTTTTTT.

Many counts were recorded for this clonotype. The V gene is TRBV7-8, the J gene TRBJ2-1; D may be TRBD1 (6 bases). The CDR3 extends over 13 amino acids. The V end lost 4 bases, the J end lost 9 bases, and 13 bases lay between the germline ends. The germline V gene has CDR1 SGHVS and CDR2 FQNEAQ. As DNA, the CDR3 is TGTGCCAGCAGCTGGAGAGACAGGCGTGAGCAGTTCTTC. As protein: CASSWRDRREQFF.

The chain combines TRBV19 with TRBJ2-3; possibly TRBD1 for D (5 bases). The germline V and J ends were trimmed by 8 bases and 0 bases, with 18 bases remaining between them. Germline V gene lookup returns CDR1 LNHDA and CDR2 SQIVND (reference sequence). The CDR3 consists of 16 residues. The CDR3 bases are TGTGCCAGTGGTTCGTCGCTGCAGGGTAGCACAGATACGCAGTATTTT. It specifies CASGSSLQGSTDTQYF.

This clonotype was counted only a few times. V usage is TRBV2 and J usage is TRBJ1-1; maybe TRBD1 (6 bases). CDR3 length: 12 residues. V was trimmed by 2 bases and J by 8 bases, leaving 9 bases between them. Germline V gene lookup returns CDR1 SNHLY and CDR2 FYNNEI. CDR3 in DNA: TGTGCCAGCAGTGAATCGACAGGAGAAGCTTTCTTT. It specifies CASSESTGEAFF.

This clonotype appeared many times. The rearrangement links TRBV5-1 to TRBJ2-3; no definite D call. Trimming left V 4 bases short and J 5 bases short, with 14 bases between. This CDR3 region has 14 residues. CDR1 is SGHRS and CDR2 is YFSETQ in the germline V gene. This CDR3 is CASSPGGTVDTQYF. The CDR3 region has the DNA TGCGCCAGCAGCCCCGGCGGTACCGTAGATACGCAGTATTTT.

This clonotype has a count of ten or more. The chain has TRBV12-3 or TRBV12-4 and TRBJ1-4; D is possibly TRBD1 (6 bases). This CDR3 spans 15 amino acids. Trimming shortened V by 3 bases and J by 5 bases, and 13 bases separated the two germline ends. The CDR3 protein is CASSFSWTVNEKLFF. CDR3 DNA: TGTGCCAGCAGTTTCTCTTGGACAGTAAATGAAAAACTGTTTTTT.

This clonotype was seen a handful of times. V usage is TRBV6-1 and J usage is TRBJ1-4, with 7 bases lining up with TRBD1. V lost 7 bases to trimming and J lost 8 bases; unmatched junction nucleotides: 10. Germline CDR1 is MNHNS and CDR2 is SASEGT. This CDR3 spans 14 amino acids. CDR3 amino acids: CASKTPGGNEKLFF. CDR3 in DNA: TGTGCCAGCAAGACCCCAGGGGGAAACGAAAAACTGTTTTTT.

In its sample, this clonotype was seen many times. The chain joins TRBV5-1 to TRBJ1-5, with TRBD1 as a possible D gene (6 bases). This CDR3 has 18 residues. The V gene lost 4 bases and the J gene lost 3 bases, with 23 bases spanning the gap. Germline V gene sequence: CDR1 SGHRS, CDR2 YFSETQ. The CDR3 coding sequence is TGCGCCAGCAGCCCCCGGGGGCTCAGCGGGAATCCCAATCAGCCCCAGCATTTT. Translated, it gives CASSPRGLSGNPNQPQHF.

This chain joins TRBV5-6 and TRBJ2-5, with TRBD1 identical over 7 bases. CDR3 length: 14 amino acids. Germline V gene lookup returns CDR1 SGHDT and CDR2 YYEEEE. The J segment lost 5 bases and the V segment lost 0 bases, leaving 4 bases of the junction unmatched. As DNA, the CDR3 is TGTGCCAGCAGCTTGGGGACAGGAAGGGAGACCCAGTACTTC. Residues: CASSLGTGRETQYF.

In this sample, this clonotype turned up a few times. The chain recombines TRBV7-2 with TRBJ2-7; D gene unclear. The CDR3 loop spans 11 amino acids. Between the trimmed V and J ends, which lost 5 bases and 5 bases, there was a span of 7 bases. CDR1 and CDR2 from the germline V gene are SGHTA and FQGNSA. In DNA form, the CDR3 reads TGTGCCAGCAGCCCGCTTAACGAGCAGTACTTC. Its translation: CASSPLNEQYF.

The V gene is TRBV20-1, the J gene TRBJ1-1, with 8 bases identical to TRBD1. The CDR3 sequence is 12 residues long. V lost 5 bases and J lost 3; bases outside the gene matches: 2. Germline CDR1 DFQATT, CDR2 SNEGSKA (reference sequence). CDR3 bases: TGCAGTGCTCAGGACAGGGACACTGAAGCTTTCTTT. This gives the protein CSAQDRDTEAFF.

CDR3 amino acids: CATSQRASDEQFF. DNA for the CDR3: TGTGCCACCAGCCAGCGGGCTAGCGATGAGCAGTTCTTC. This rearrangement joins TRBV15 to TRBJ2-1; possible D gene TRBD2, 6 bases. Germline-derived CDR1 and CDR2 are LNHNV and YYDKDF (reference sequence). The CDR3 has 13 residues. The V and J ends lost 5 bases and 8 bases respectively, with 13 bases between them.

This clonotype has ten or more counts. The chain couples TRBV7-3 to TRBJ2-2; 8 bases match TRBD1. The V segment lost 1 base and the J segment 0 bases; nucleotides outside the gene matches: 10. There are 19 residues in the CDR3. Per the germline V gene, CDR1 is SGHTA and CDR2 is FQGTGA. The CDR3 is CASSLRAVTGGTNTGELFF. The DNA of the CDR3 is TGTGCCAGCAGCTTAAGGGCGGTAACAGGGGGGACGAACACCGGGGAGCTGTTTTTT.

This clonotype was seen more than once but under ten times. The chain has TRBV5-1 and TRBJ2-2; D is unclear. Germline V gives CDR1 SGHRS, CDR2 YFSETQ. The CDR3 is 17 residues long. V lost 0 bases, J lost 1 base, and 13 bases lay in between. The CDR3 protein is CASSLVQVIENTGELFF. The CDR3 nucleotides are TGCGCCAGCAGCTTGGTTCAGGTCATCGAGAACACCGGGGAGCTGTTTTTT.

This clonotype was counted ten times or more. V and J are TRBV4-1 and TRBJ1-5, with D possibly being TRBD1 (6 bases). CDR1 and CDR2 from the germline V gene are MGHRA and YSYEKL. V lost 1 base and J 5 bases, leaving 12 bases between the germline ends. The CDR3 has 15 residues. This chain's CDR3 is CASSQAGEVHQPQHF. CDR3 DNA sequence: TGCGCCAGCAGCCAAGCAGGGGAGGTTCATCAGCCCCAGCATTTT.

This clonotype has just a few counts. The gene calls are TRBV3-1 and TRBJ2-1; 16 bases are a match to TRBD2. This CDR3 spans 19 amino acids. The J segment lost 0 bases and the V segment lost 1 base, leaving 3 bases of the junction unmatched. Germline loops: CDR1 LGHDT, CDR2 YNNKEL (reference sequence). Here the CDR3 DNA reads TGTGCCAGCAGCCAAGGGGGACTAGCGGGGGGGTTCTCCTACAATGAGCAGTTCTTC. It specifies CASSQGGLAGGFSYNEQFF.